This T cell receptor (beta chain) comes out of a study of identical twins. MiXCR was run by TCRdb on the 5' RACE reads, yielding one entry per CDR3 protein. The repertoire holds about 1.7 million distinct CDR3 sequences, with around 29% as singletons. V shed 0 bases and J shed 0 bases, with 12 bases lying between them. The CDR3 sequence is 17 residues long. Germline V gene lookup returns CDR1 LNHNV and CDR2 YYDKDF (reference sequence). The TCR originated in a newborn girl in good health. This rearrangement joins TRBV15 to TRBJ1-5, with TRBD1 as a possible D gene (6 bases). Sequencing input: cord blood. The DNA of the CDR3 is TGTGCCACCAGCAGAGATGGGACACTCTATAGCAATCAGCCCCAGCATTTT. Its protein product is CATSRDGTLYSNQPQHF.